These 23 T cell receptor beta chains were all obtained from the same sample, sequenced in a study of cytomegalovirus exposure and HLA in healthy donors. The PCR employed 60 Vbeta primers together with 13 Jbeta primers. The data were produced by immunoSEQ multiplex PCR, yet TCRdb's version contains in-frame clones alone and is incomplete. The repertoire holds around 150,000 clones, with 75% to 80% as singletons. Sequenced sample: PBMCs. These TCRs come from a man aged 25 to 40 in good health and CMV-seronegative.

CDR3 in amino acids: CASSTTSDVGYEQFF. The CDR3 DNA reads TGTGCCAGCAGTACGACTAGCGACGTTGGCTATGAGCAGTTCTTC. The chain carries TRBV6-1 and TRBJ2-1; 8 nucleotides align to TRBD2. Losses at the gene ends were 5 bases for V and 8 bases for J; bases not matched to a gene: 11. Per the germline V gene, CDR1 is MNHNS and CDR2 is SASEGT. There are 15 residues in the CDR3.

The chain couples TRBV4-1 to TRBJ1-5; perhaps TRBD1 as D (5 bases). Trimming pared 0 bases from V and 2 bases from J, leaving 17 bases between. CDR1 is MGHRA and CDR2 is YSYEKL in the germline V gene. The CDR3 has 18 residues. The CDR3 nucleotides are TGCGCCAGCAGCCAAGAAGAGGGGCCGGGAGGAGGCAATCAGCCCCAGCATTTT. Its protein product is CASSQEEGPGGGNQPQHF.

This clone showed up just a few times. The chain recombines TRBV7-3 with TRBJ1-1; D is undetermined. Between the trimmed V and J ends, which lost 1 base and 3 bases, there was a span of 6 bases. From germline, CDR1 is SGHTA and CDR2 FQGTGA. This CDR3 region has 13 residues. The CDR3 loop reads CASSLMEDTEAFF. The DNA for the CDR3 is TGTGCCAGCAGCTTAATGGAGGACACTGAAGCTTTCTTT. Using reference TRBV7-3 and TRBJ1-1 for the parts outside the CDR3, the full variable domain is GAGVSQTPSNKVTEKGKYVELRCDPISGHTALYWYRQSLGQGPEFLIYFQGTGAADDSGLPNDRFFAVRPEGSVSTLKIQRTERGDSAVYLCASSLMEDTEAFFGQGTRLTVV.

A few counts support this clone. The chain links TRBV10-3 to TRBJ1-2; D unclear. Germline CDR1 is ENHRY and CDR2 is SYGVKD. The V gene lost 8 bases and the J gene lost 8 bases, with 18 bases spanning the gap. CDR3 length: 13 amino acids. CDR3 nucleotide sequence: TGTGCCATCCTCCCCTTTAAGGGAGACGGCTACACCTTC. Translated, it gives CAILPFKGDGYTF.

The CDR3 spells CASSLWGAEQYF. The CDR3 DNA reads as TGTGCCAGCAGCTTGTGGGGCGCCGAGCAGTACTTC. The gene calls are TRBV11-2 and TRBJ2-7; D possibly corresponds to TRBD1 (5 bases). The CDR3 runs 12 residues. Per the germline V gene, CDR1 is SGHAT and CDR2 is FQNNGV. The V end lost 3 bases, the J end lost 6 bases, and 9 bases lay between the germline ends.

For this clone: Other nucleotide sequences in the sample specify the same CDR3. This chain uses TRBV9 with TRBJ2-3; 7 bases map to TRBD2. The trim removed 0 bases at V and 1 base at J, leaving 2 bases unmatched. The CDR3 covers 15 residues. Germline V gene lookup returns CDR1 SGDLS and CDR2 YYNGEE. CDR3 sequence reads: CASSVGGGGTDTQYF. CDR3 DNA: TGTGCCAGCAGCGTAGGCGGGGGAGGCACAGATACGCAGTATTTT.

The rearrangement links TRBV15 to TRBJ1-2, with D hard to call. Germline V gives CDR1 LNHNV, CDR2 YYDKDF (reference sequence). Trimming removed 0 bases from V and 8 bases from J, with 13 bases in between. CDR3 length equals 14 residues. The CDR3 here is CATSRDTEAGGYTF. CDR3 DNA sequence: TGTGCCACCAGCAGAGATACAGAGGCGGGGGGCTACACCTTC.

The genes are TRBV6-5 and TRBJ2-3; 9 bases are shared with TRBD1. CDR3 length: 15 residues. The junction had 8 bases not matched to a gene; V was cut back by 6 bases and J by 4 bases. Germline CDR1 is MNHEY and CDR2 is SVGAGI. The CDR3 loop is CASSLRQGGSDTQYF. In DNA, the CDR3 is TGTGCCAGCAGCCTTCGACAGGGGGGATCAGATACGCAGTATTTT.

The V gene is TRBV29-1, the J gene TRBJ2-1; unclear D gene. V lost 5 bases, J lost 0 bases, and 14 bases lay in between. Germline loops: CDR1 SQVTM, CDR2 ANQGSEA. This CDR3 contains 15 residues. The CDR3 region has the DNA TGCAGCGTTAACAAACAGCTTCGCTCCTACAATGAGCAGTTCTTC. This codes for CSVNKQLRSYNEQFF.

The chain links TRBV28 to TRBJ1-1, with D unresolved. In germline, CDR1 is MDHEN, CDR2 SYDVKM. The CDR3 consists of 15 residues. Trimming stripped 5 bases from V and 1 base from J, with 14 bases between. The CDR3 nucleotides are TGTGCCAGCAGTCTGCCAGTTTACCAGAACACTGAAGCTTTCTTT. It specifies CASSLPVYQNTEAFF.

The CDR3 sequence: CASSVQPKTGLYGYTF. In DNA form, the CDR3 reads TGTGCCAGCAGCGTACAGCCCAAAACAGGCCTCTATGGCTACACCTTC. The rearrangement links TRBV9 to TRBJ1-2; D is possibly TRBD1 (5 bases). Germline V gene sequence: CDR1 SGDLS, CDR2 YYNGEE. V was cut by 1 base and J by 4 bases, with 17 bases left in between. This CDR3 has 16 residues.

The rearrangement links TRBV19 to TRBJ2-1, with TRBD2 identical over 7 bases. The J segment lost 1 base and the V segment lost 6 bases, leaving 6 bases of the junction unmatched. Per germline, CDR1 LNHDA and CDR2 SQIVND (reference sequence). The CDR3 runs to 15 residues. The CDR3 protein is CASRASGGSYNEQFF. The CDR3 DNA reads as TGTGCCAGTAGAGCCTCGGGAGGTTCCTACAATGAGCAGTTCTTC. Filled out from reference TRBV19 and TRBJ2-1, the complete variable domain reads DGGITQSPKYLFRKEGQNVTLSCEQNLNHDAMYWYRQDPGQGLRLIYYSQIVNDFQKGDIAEGYSVSREKKESFPLTVTSAQKNPTAFYLCASRASGGSYNEQFFGPGTRLTVL.

CDR3 loop: CASSRDLRHYF. The CDR3 region has the DNA TGTGCCAGCAGCCGGGATTTACGGCACTATTTT. This chain connects TRBV5-6 to TRBJ2-3; D is perhaps TRBD2 (5 bases). This CDR3 has 11 amino acids. V was trimmed by 4 bases and J by 15 bases, leaving 15 bases between them. Germline-derived CDR1 and CDR2 are SGHDT and YYEEEE. Combining the CDR3 with reference TRBV5-6 and TRBJ2-3 gives the whole variable domain DAGVTQSPTHLIKTRGQQVTLRCSPKSGHDTVSWYQQALGQGPQFIFQYYEEEERQRGNFPDRFSGHQFPNYSSELNVNALLLGDSALYLCASSRDLRHYFGPGTRLTVL.

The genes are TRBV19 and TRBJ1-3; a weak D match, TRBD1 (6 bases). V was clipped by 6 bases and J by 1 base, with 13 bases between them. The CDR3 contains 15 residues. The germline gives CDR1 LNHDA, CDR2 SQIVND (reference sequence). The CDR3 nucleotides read TGTGCCAGTAGCTCGACAGGTTGGTCTGGAAACACCATATATTTT. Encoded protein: CASSSTGWSGNTIYF.

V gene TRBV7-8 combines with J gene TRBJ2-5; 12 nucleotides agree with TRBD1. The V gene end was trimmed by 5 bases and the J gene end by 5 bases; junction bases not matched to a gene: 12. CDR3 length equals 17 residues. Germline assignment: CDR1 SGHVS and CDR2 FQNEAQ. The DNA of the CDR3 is TGTGCCAGCAGCGACCCCACCGGGACAGGGGGCATGGAGACCCAGTACTTC. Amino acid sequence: CASSDPTGTGGMETQYF. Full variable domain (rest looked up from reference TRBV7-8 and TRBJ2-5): GAGVSQSPRYKVAKRGQDVALRCDPISGHVSLFWYQQALGQGPEFLTYFQNEAQLDKSGLPSDRFFAERPEGSVSTLKIQRTQQEDSAVYLCASSDPTGTGGMETQYFGPGTRLLVL.

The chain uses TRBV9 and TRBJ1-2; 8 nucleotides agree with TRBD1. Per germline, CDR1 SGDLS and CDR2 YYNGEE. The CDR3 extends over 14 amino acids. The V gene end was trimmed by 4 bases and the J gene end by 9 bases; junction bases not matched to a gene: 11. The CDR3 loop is CASSPTDRGTSYTF. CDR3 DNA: TGTGCCAGCAGCCCAACCGACAGGGGAACAAGCTACACCTTC.

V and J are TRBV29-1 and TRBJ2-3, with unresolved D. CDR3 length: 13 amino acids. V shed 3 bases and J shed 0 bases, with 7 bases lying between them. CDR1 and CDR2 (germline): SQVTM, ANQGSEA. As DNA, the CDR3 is TGCAGCGTTGACCCACAGAGCACAGATACGCAGTATTTT. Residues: CSVDPQSTDTQYF.

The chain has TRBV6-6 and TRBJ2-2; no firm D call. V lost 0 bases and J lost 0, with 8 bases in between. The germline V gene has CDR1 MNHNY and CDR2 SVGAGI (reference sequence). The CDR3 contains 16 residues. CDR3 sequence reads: CASSYSSPANTGELFF. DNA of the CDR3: TGTGCCAGCAGTTACTCGTCTCCTGCGAACACCGGGGAGCTGTTTTTT.

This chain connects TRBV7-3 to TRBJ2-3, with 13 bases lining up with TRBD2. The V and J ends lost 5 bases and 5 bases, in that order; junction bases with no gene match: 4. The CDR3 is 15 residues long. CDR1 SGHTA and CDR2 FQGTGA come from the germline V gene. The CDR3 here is CASSPGTSGEDTQYF. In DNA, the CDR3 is TGTGCCAGCAGCCCAGGGACTAGCGGGGAAGATACGCAGTATTTT.

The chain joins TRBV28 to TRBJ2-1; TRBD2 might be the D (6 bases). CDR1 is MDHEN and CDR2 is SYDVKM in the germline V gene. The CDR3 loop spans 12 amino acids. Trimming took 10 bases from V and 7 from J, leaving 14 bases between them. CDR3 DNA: TGTGCCACCATAGCGGAGCGGAATGAGCAGTTCTTC. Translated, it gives CATIAERNEQFF.

The CDR3 loop reads CASSPTGPGGYEQYF. CDR3 in DNA: TGTGCCAGCAGCCCAACGGGGCCAGGGGGCTACGAGCAGTACTTC. This chain joins TRBV11-1 and TRBJ2-7; TRBD1 aligns across 7 bases. V lost 5 bases to trimming and J lost 3 bases; unmatched junction nucleotides: 10. The CDR3 covers 15 residues. Germline V CDR1 and CDR2: SGHAT, FQDESV (reference sequence). Supplemented by reference TRBV11-1 and TRBJ2-7, the full variable domain reads EAEVAQSPRYKITEKSQAVAFWCDPISGHATLYWYRQILGQGPELLVQFQDESVVDDSQLPKDRFSAERLKGVDSTLKIQPAELGDSAMYLCASSPTGPGGYEQYFGPGTRLTVT.

CDR3 amino acids: CASSGEAGNTDTQYF. The CDR3 nucleotides are TGTGCCAGCAGCGGCGAGGCGGGAAACACAGATACGCAGTATTTT. This chain connects TRBV5-4 to TRBJ2-3, with D tentatively TRBD2 (6 bases). Trimming cost V 4 bases and J 2 bases, with 14 bases left between them. Germline values: CDR1 SGHNT, CDR2 YYREEE (reference sequence). The CDR3 length is 15 residues.

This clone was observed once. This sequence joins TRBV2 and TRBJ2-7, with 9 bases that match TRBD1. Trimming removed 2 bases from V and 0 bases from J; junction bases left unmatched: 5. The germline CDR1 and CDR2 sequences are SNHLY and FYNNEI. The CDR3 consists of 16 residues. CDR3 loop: CASSERDRVRSYEQYF. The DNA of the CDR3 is TGTGCCAGCAGTGAACGGGACAGGGTTCGCTCCTACGAGCAGTACTTC.